This TCR beta chain came from a study of shared clonotypes between healthy human individuals. The wider study: For every donor, three CD4 naive, three CD4 memory, two CD8 naive and one CD8 memory plates were used.

Findings and limits, study-wide: In general, naive subsets displayed greater estimated richness than memory subsets did.

This clone was found a few times. No antigen is known for it. V lost 3 bases and J 0 bases, leaving 10 bases between the germline ends. The CDR3 consists of 14 residues. Per germline, CDR1 SGHRS and CDR2 YFSETQ. Each cell subset's genomic DNA was divided evenly among several immunoSEQ plates. In the original processing: As immunoSEQ supplied junction-only sequences (without quality scores), filtering differed. Here immunoSEQ multiplex PCR was the method, and the copy in TCRdb shows in-frame clones only, minus some. That table is the source of V, J and clone size, and D and trimming were worked out from the DNA. Of 100,000 to 120,000 clones listed, around 68% were seen once; the top ten hold approximately 25%.

The origin of this receptor is a woman in her thirties in good health. The chain is built from TRBV5-1 and TRBJ2-7, with no clear D. Sequences were obtained from memory CD8+ T cells sorted from blood. Noted subset: CD45RO+ cells pooled with CCR7-negative TemRA cells. The CDR3 here is CASSSDGYSYEQYF. The CDR3 DNA follows: TGCGCCAGCAGCTCGGACGGTTACTCCTACGAGCAGTACTTC.